Following are 24 T cell receptor beta chains from one sample sequenced in a study of T cell changes during pregnancy in multiple sclerosis (dated by TCRdb to between 2018 and 2020). The library was obtained by the immunoSEQ multiplex PCR assay. The clones in this table, taken by TCRdb from immuneACCESS, are in-frame only. Not every clone is retained; where verified, under half of the shortfall comes from an unresolved V gene, and the cause of the rest is unknown. The sample table contains under 70,000 clones; only one count was recorded for 91% of them. The ten largest clones capture 1% to 1.5% of the sample. The source material was peripheral blood, sampled after pregnancy. The receptors here all came from a female donor in good health, enrolled as a control in a pregnancy study.

The V call is TRBV7-9, the J call TRBJ1-1; TRBD1 aligns across 7 bases. The CDR3 has 12 amino acids. CDR1 and CDR2 (germline): SEHNR, FQNEAQ (reference sequence). Trimming cost V 7 bases and J 4 bases; bases outside gene matches: 3. CDR3 in amino acids: CASTPGGTEAFF. The CDR3 bases are TGTGCCAGCACCCCAGGGGGCACTGAAGCTTTCTTT.

The chain recombines TRBV9 with TRBJ1-6; no clear D gene. V gave up 5 bases and J gave up 6 bases, with 12 bases separating them. CDR3 length: 14 residues. CDR1 is SGDLS and CDR2 is YYNGEE in the germline V gene. CDR3 region: CASRGGGTNSPLHF. The CDR3 bases are TGTGCCAGCAGGGGAGGAGGAACTAATTCACCCCTCCACTTT.

The V call is TRBV5-1, the J call TRBJ1-5; 8 bases are a match to TRBD1. The CDR3 totals 14 residues. CDR1 is SGHRS, CDR2 YFSETQ, per germline. With 4 bases clipped from V and 7 bases from J, the junction kept 7 bases outside the gene matches. This chain's CDR3 is CASSPGGADQPQHF. CDR3 coding DNA: TGCGCCAGCAGCCCAGGGGGCGCAGACCAGCCCCAGCATTTT.

The V call is TRBV13, the J call TRBJ2-2, with D possibly being TRBD1 (5 bases). The CDR3 runs 13 residues. In germline, CDR1 is PRHDT, CDR2 FYEKMQ (reference sequence). V was shortened by 4 bases and J by 7 bases, with 10 bases between the two germline ends. The CDR3 DNA reads as TGTGCCAGCAGCTCGGACATGGGCGGGGAGCTGTTTTTT. Protein: CASSSDMGGELFF.

In nucleotides, the CDR3 is TGTGCCAGCAGCGGGAGTTCGGAGGGGCGAGGCTACACCTTC. Translated, it gives CASSGSSEGRGYTF. J is TRBJ1-2 and V is TRBV9; possibly TRBD1 for D (5 bases). Germline V CDR1 and CDR2: SGDLS, YYNGEE. The length of the CDR3 is 14 residues. The V and J ends lost 3 bases and 8 bases respectively, with 17 bases between them.

This clone occurred once. The chain combines TRBV7-3 with TRBJ2-1; possible D gene TRBD2, 5 bases. CDR1 is SGHTA, CDR2 FQGTGA, per germline. The CDR3 has 16 amino acids. Trimming removed 0 bases from V and 9 bases from J, with 18 bases in between. This CDR3 reads CASSLTIGQQRGEQFF. The DNA of the CDR3 is TGTGCCAGCAGCTTAACCATAGGGCAGCAACGGGGTGAGCAGTTCTTC.

The chain links TRBV4-2 to TRBJ1-4; 7 nucleotides align to TRBD1. The trim removed 2 bases at V and 8 bases at J, leaving 8 bases unmatched. The CDR3 length is 15 residues. Looked up from germline, CDR1 is LGHNA and CDR2 is YNFKEQ. The CDR3 loop is CASSQRQGENEKLFF. The CDR3 bases are TGTGCCAGCAGCCAAAGACAGGGTGAAAACGAAAAACTGTTTTTT.

The chain couples TRBV6-4 to TRBJ2-1; possibly TRBD2 for D (5 bases). This CDR3 has 13 amino acids. The V end lost 1 base, the J end lost 10 bases, and 11 bases lay between the germline ends. Looked up from germline, CDR1 is MRHNA and CDR2 is SNTAGT. In nucleotides, the CDR3 is TGTGCCAGCAGTGACTGGGGTAGCGAAGAGCAGTTCTTC. Protein sequence: CASSDWGSEEQFF.

The J gene is TRBJ1-4, the V gene TRBV6-1, with TRBD1 matching over 9 bases. Germline V CDR1 and CDR2: MNHNS, SASEGT. The V gene end was trimmed by 1 base and the J gene end by 6 bases; junction bases not matched to a gene: 0. The CDR3 has 14 residues. For the CDR3, the DNA is TGTGCCAGCAGTGAAGGGACAGGGGATGAAAAACTGTTTTTT. It specifies CASSEGTGDEKLFF.

The chain couples TRBV15 to TRBJ1-2; TRBD1 matches at 8 bases. CDR3 length: 15 amino acids. V gave up 1 base and J gave up 8 bases; unmatched junction bases: 9. Germline values: CDR1 LNHNV, CDR2 YYDKDF (reference sequence). The CDR3 bases are TGTGCCACCAGCAGAGGGGTGACAGGGGAGGGCGGCTACACCTTC. It specifies CATSRGVTGEGGYTF.

V and J are TRBV13 and TRBJ2-1, with D possibly matching TRBD2 (5 bases). The CDR3 consists of 14 residues. CDR1 is PRHDT, CDR2 FYEKMQ, per germline (reference sequence). Trimming stripped 3 bases from V and 8 bases from J, with 14 bases between. The CDR3 DNA reads TGTGCCAGCAGCTTGAAACTAGAACTCTATGAGCAGTTCTTC. It encodes CASSLKLELYEQFF.

This clone turned up a few times. The genes are TRBV19 and TRBJ1-1, with D perhaps TRBD1 (6 bases). Per the germline V gene, CDR1 is LNHDA and CDR2 is SQIVND (reference sequence). CDR3 size: 14 residues. V was trimmed by 5 bases and J by 3 bases, leaving 13 bases between them. The CDR3 region has the DNA TGTGCCAGTAGTTTACAGGGAACTCACACTGAAGCTTTCTTT. Translation: CASSLQGTHTEAFF.

The V gene is TRBV7-9, the J gene TRBJ2-7; TRBD1 is a possible D gene (5 bases). The CDR3 has 16 residues. Between the trimmed V and J ends, which lost 1 base and 0 bases, there was a span of 13 bases. Germline V CDR1 and CDR2: SEHNR, FQNEAQ (reference sequence). In DNA, the CDR3 is TGTGCCAGCAGCTTAGTAAGGGGAATGGGCTCCTACGAGCAGTACTTC. Translating it yields CASSLVRGMGSYEQYF.

The chain's CDR3 is CASGQVSDTQYF. In DNA form, the CDR3 reads TGTGCCAGCGGACAGGTATCCGATACGCAGTATTTT. The rearrangement uses TRBV19 and TRBJ2-3; TRBD1 matches at 7 bases. After removal of 9 bases from V and 6 bases from J, the junction contained 6 bases not matched to a gene. CDR3 size: 12 residues. Per germline, CDR1 LNHDA and CDR2 SQIVND (reference sequence).

CDR3 DNA: TGTGCCATCAGTCTAGGACAGGGAGATAGCAATCAGCCCCAGCATTTT. Amino acids: CAISLGQGDSNQPQHF. J is TRBJ1-5 and V is TRBV10-3; TRBD1 matches 8 bases. The V gene's germline CDR1 is ENHRY and CDR2 SYGVKD. Trimming removed 5 bases from V and 0 bases from J; junction bases left unmatched: 6. The CDR3 contains 16 residues.

The genes are TRBV19 and TRBJ2-7; 8 bases are a match to TRBD1. CDR3 size: 15 residues. Looked up from germline, CDR1 is LNHDA and CDR2 is SQIVND (reference sequence). After removal of 3 bases from V and 0 bases from J, the junction contained 4 bases not matched to a gene. The DNA for the CDR3 is TGTGCCAGTAGTATGACCAGGGGGCCCTCCTACGAGCAGTACTTC. Its protein is CASSMTRGPSYEQYF.

V usage is TRBV27 and J usage is TRBJ1-2; 8 nucleotides align to TRBD1. Germline CDR1 and CDR2: MNHEY and SMNVEV (reference sequence). V shed 3 bases, J shed 7 bases, and the junction held 7 bases outside the gene matches. The CDR3 runs to 14 residues. The CDR3 here is CASSFLDRVGGYTF. Here the CDR3 DNA reads TGTGCCAGCAGTTTCCTGGACAGGGTCGGTGGCTACACCTTC.

The J gene is TRBJ2-7, the V gene TRBV6-5; TRBD2 matches 9 bases. There are 15 residues in the CDR3. V trimming: 4 bases; J trimming: 5 bases; junction bases outside the gene matches: 9. CDR1 and CDR2 from the germline V gene are MNHEY and SVGAGI. The CDR3 sequence is CASSSSGTSYDEQYF. In DNA form, the CDR3 reads TGTGCCAGCAGTTCATCCGGGACTAGCTACGACGAGCAGTACTTC.

The V gene is TRBV5-1, the J gene TRBJ1-1; 7 nucleotides line up with TRBD1. Per the germline V gene, CDR1 is SGHRS and CDR2 is YFSETQ. CDR3 length equals 14 residues. V was clipped by 0 bases and J by 5 bases; unmatched bases: 4. CDR3 amino acids: CASSLDRGWTEAFF. CDR3 nucleotide sequence: TGCGCCAGCAGCTTGGACAGGGGATGGACTGAAGCTTTCTTT.

The chain links TRBV19 to TRBJ1-1; a possible D gene is TRBD1 (5 bases). The germline V and J ends were trimmed by 9 bases and 5 bases, with 16 bases remaining between them. There are 13 residues in the CDR3. Per germline, CDR1 LNHDA and CDR2 SQIVND (reference sequence). Written as DNA, the CDR3 is TGTGCCAGCCCAGGACATGGCGATACTGAAGCTTTCTTT. Translating it yields CASPGHGDTEAFF. Supplemented by reference TRBV19 and TRBJ1-1, the full variable domain reads DGGITQSPKYLFRKEGQNVTLSCEQNLNHDAMYWYRQDPGQGLRLIYYSQIVNDFQKGDIAEGYSVSREKKESFPLTVTSAQKNPTAFYLCASPGHGDTEAFFGQGTRLTVV.

This chain links TRBV4-2 with TRBJ1-4, with 8 bases that match TRBD1. V shed 0 bases, J shed 2 bases, and the junction held 11 bases outside the gene matches. Germline values: CDR1 LGHNA, CDR2 YNFKEQ. This CDR3 is built from 19 residues. CDR3 loop: CASSQEGQAMRVTNEKLFF. DNA of the CDR3: TGTGCCAGCAGCCAAGAGGGACAGGCTATGAGGGTTACTAATGAAAAACTGTTTTTT.

The rearrangement joins TRBV14 to TRBJ2-2; 8 bases map to TRBD1. The J segment lost 4 bases and the V segment lost 3 bases, leaving 10 bases of the junction unmatched. Germline values: CDR1 SGHDN, CDR2 FVKESK. The CDR3 is made up of 17 amino acids. The CDR3 is CASSHASGDRSTGELFF. The CDR3 coding sequence is TGTGCCAGCAGCCACGCTTCGGGGGACAGGAGCACCGGGGAGCTGTTTTTT.

This chain links TRBV6-6 with TRBJ1-1, with 7 nucleotides matching TRBD1. The J segment lost 4 bases and the V segment lost 5 bases, leaving 7 bases of the junction unmatched. Germline V CDR1 and CDR2: MNHNY, SVGAGI (reference sequence). The CDR3 sequence is 14 residues long. For the CDR3, the DNA is TGTGCCAGCAGTAAACAGGGGAGCGGCACTGAAGCTTTCTTT. This translates into CASSKQGSGTEAFF.

The chain uses TRBV7-2 and TRBJ2-7; no reliable D call. Germline V gene lookup returns CDR1 SGHTA and CDR2 FQGNSA. CDR3 length: 16 residues. Trimming left V 5 bases short and J 0 bases short, with 17 bases between. The CDR3 region is CASSRRGLPSSYEQYF. The DNA for the CDR3 is TGTGCCAGCAGCCGAAGAGGTCTGCCAAGCTCCTACGAGCAGTACTTC.